This T cell receptor (beta chain) was found in a study of T cells in Graves' hyperthyroidism and ophthalmopathy. V lost 0 bases, J lost 0 bases, and 9 bases lay in between. The CDR3 runs to 17 residues. From germline, CDR1 is ENHRY and CDR2 SYGVKD. Amplified TCR beta CDR3 regions derived from RNA transcripts. Carried out on the TCR CDR3, a first-round RT-PCR used the HTBI primer set. TCRdb reprocessed the multiplex PCR reads via MiXCR and lists one record per CDR3 protein. The data hold hundreds of thousands of distinct CDR3 sequences, with about 15% observed a single time. This chain links TRBV10-3 with TRBJ2-6, with D uncertain. The TCR was taken from a woman aged 45-59 years with Graves' ophthalmopathy. The sequencing sample was made of blood. The CDR3 sequence is CAISESSGYSGANVLTF. DNA for the CDR3: TGTGCCATCAGTGAGTCGTCAGGCTACTCTGGGGCCAACGTCCTGACTTTC.